Each of the 20 T cell receptor beta chains below was sequenced from the same sample in a study of blood T cell repertoires in COVID-19 (dated by TCRdb to 2020 to 2021). Libraries were constructed by the immunoSEQ multiplex PCR assay. Entries here come from immuneACCESS through TCRdb and include only in-frame sequences with V and J called. Some clones fail to appear in such tables; in the studies checked, an unresolved V gene covers under half of the shortfall, and the cause of the remainder is unknown. The sample table contains over 300,000 clones; only one count was recorded for about 90% of them. In total, the top ten clones hold roughly 6.5% of the sample. The material sequenced was peripheral blood. These receptors originate from a man between 18 and 35 years old who had recovered from COVID-19.

This chain connects TRBV7-9 to TRBJ1-3; 7 bases are a match to TRBD1. V was clipped by 5 bases and J by 4 bases; unmatched bases: 2. Germline loops: CDR1 SEHNR, CDR2 FQNEAQ (reference sequence). This CDR3 contains 13 residues. The CDR3: CASSETGGNTIYF. The CDR3 DNA reads TGTGCCAGCAGCGAGACAGGGGGAAACACCATATATTTT.

This rearrangement joins TRBV21-1 to TRBJ2-2; TRBD1 is the table's D call and was not checked against the DNA. TRBV21-1 represents a pseudogene. This CDR3 has 15 amino acids. The CDR3 loop reads CASSKLGPNTGELFF. Written as DNA, the CDR3 is TGTGCCAGCAGCAAACTTGGCCCGAACACCGGGGAGCTGTTTTTT.

This chain joins TRBV20-1 and TRBJ1-1, with 10 bases fitting TRBD1. Germline assignment: CDR1 DFQATT and CDR2 SNEGSKA (reference sequence). The CDR3 has 11 amino acids. V lost 1 base and J lost 11; bases outside the gene matches: 1. This CDR3 reads CSARVGQGAFF. The CDR3 nucleotides are TGCAGTGCTAGAGTGGGACAGGGGGCTTTCTTT.

The CDR3: CASSPRGGANTEAFF. Written as DNA, the CDR3 is TGTGCCAGCAGTCCCCGAGGGGGGGCGAACACTGAAGCTTTCTTT. V gene TRBV27 combines with J gene TRBJ1-1, with a possible D match to TRBD1 (6 bases). CDR1 is MNHEY, CDR2 SMNVEV, per germline (reference sequence). V shed 5 bases and J shed 1 base, with 14 bases lying between them. This CDR3 is 15 amino acids long.

The J gene is TRBJ1-1, the V gene TRBV6-5; D is undetermined. CDR3 size: 15 residues. From germline, CDR1 is MNHEY and CDR2 SVGAGI. Trimming shortened V by 3 bases and J by 10 bases, and 21 bases separated the two germline ends. The CDR3: CASSYGSLGVARAFF. DNA of the CDR3: TGTGCCAGCAGTTATGGAAGTTTGGGCGTTGCGAGAGCTTTCTTT.

The V gene is TRBV2, the J gene TRBJ2-7; D gene ambiguous. V was clipped by 7 bases and J by 3 bases, with 16 bases between them. Per the germline V gene, CDR1 is SNHLY and CDR2 is FYNNEI. This CDR3 contains 14 residues. The CDR3 DNA follows: TGTGCCAGCACCTTGACAACCGATGGCTACGAGCAGTACTTC. It specifies CASTLTTDGYEQYF. The whole variable domain, filled in from reference TRBV2 and TRBJ2-7, reads EPEVTQTPSHQVTQMGQEVILRCVPISNHLYFYWYRQILGQKVEFLVSFYNNEISEKSEIFDDQFSVERPDGSNFTLKIRSTKLEDSAMYFCASTLTTDGYEQYFGPGTRLTVT.

The genes are TRBV5-1 and TRBJ2-6; maybe TRBD1 (6 bases). V lost 4 bases and J lost 2, with 10 bases in between. Germline CDR1 and CDR2: SGHRS and YFSETQ. The CDR3 loop spans 15 amino acids. The DNA of the CDR3 is TGCGCCAGCAGCGTAACAGGGACTGGGGCCAACGTCCTGACTTTC. This sequence encodes CASSVTGTGANVLTF.

J is TRBJ2-7 and V is TRBV28; TRBD2 agrees at 7 bases. Germline values: CDR1 MDHEN, CDR2 SYDVKM. The V gene end was trimmed by 6 bases and the J gene end by 3 bases; junction bases not matched to a gene: 8. The CDR3 is made up of 14 amino acids. The CDR3 loop is CASRTGGGVYEQYF. The CDR3 DNA sequence: TGTGCCAGCAGGACGGGGGGAGGGGTCTACGAGCAGTACTTC.

The J gene is TRBJ1-1, the V gene TRBV4-1, with D uncertain. Trimming cost V 0 bases and J 5 bases, with 13 bases left between them. In germline, CDR1 is MGHRA, CDR2 YSYEKL. The CDR3 is 15 residues long. CDR3 nucleotide sequence: TGCGCCAGCAGCCAAGATCGGGTCCCGGGGACTGAAGCTTTCTTT. Translating it yields CASSQDRVPGTEAFF.

The chain has TRBV14 and TRBJ1-1; D perhaps matches TRBD1 (5 bases). Trimming removed 4 bases at V and 5 bases at J, with 20 bases between. This CDR3 spans 16 amino acids. CDR1 is SGHDN, CDR2 FVKESK, per germline. The CDR3 is CASSPNIHRIGTEAFF. The CDR3 region has the DNA TGTGCCAGCAGCCCAAATATTCACAGGATCGGGACTGAAGCTTTCTTT.

The chain links TRBV15 to TRBJ2-5; D possibly corresponds to TRBD2 (6 bases). Trimming took off 11 bases at V and 5 bases at J, with 30 bases between the two ends. The CDR3 is made up of 17 amino acids. Looked up from germline, CDR1 is LNHNV and CDR2 is YYDKDF (reference sequence). The CDR3 DNA reads as TGTGCCGTCTCTTTGCGGACTAACACTTTAAGAGGCGAGACCCAGTACTTC. It specifies CAVSLRTNTLRGETQYF.

The V call is TRBV6-6, the J call TRBJ2-7, with D maybe TRBD2 (6 bases). Trimming cost V 4 bases and J 3 bases, with 10 bases left between them. The V gene's germline CDR1 is MNHNY and CDR2 SVGAGI (reference sequence). This CDR3 region has 13 residues. The chain's CDR3 is CASSWGGDYEQYF. The CDR3 DNA is TGTGCCAGCAGTTGGGGCGGGGACTACGAGCAGTACTTC.

This rearrangement joins TRBV6-1 to TRBJ1-2, with no clear D. In germline, CDR1 is MNHNS, CDR2 SASEGT. Trimming stripped 0 bases from V and 2 bases from J, with 4 bases between. The CDR3 contains 13 residues. CDR3 nucleotides: TGTGCCAGCAGTGAAGCGCGGAACTATGGCTACACCTTC. Its translation is CASSEARNYGYTF.

About this clone: The identical CDR3 is also encoded by other nucleotide sequences in the sample. The rearrangement uses TRBV29-1 and TRBJ1-2, with D possibly TRBD1 on 5 matching bases. Between the trimmed V and J ends, which lost 0 bases and 4 bases, there was a span of 6 bases. The CDR3 extends over 12 amino acids. Germline lookup yields CDR1 SQVTM and CDR2 ANQGSEA. The CDR3 reads CSVEDRVYGYTF. In DNA form, the CDR3 reads TGCAGCGTTGAAGACAGGGTCTATGGCTACACCTTC.

V gene TRBV19 combines with J gene TRBJ1-1, with 11 bases aligning to TRBD1. V dropped 6 bases and J dropped 1; count of bases not matched to a gene: 4. Germline CDR1 reads LNHDA; CDR2 reads SQIVND (reference sequence). CDR3 length equals 15 residues. CDR3 DNA sequence: TGTGCCAGTAGGGACAGGGGGCGAGGGAACACTGAAGCTTTCTTT. Its protein product is CASRDRGRGNTEAFF. Full variable domain (missing parts from reference TRBV19 and TRBJ1-1): DGGITQSPKYLFRKEGQNVTLSCEQNLNHDAMYWYRQDPGQGLRLIYYSQIVNDFQKGDIAEGYSVSREKKESFPLTVTSAQKNPTAFYLCASRDRGRGNTEAFFGQGTRLTVV.

The count of this clone is one. The V call is TRBV5-1, the J call TRBJ1-2; the match to TRBD1 covers 9 bases. From germline, CDR1 is SGHRS and CDR2 YFSETQ. The CDR3 is 14 amino acids. Trimming removed 0 bases from V and 6 bases from J; junction bases left unmatched: 3. CDR3 in amino acids: CASSLVTGGNGYTF. The CDR3 region has the DNA TGCGCCAGCAGCTTGGTAACAGGGGGCAATGGCTACACCTTC.

V and J are TRBV10-3 and TRBJ1-5, with 8 bases lining up with TRBD1. CDR3 length equals 15 residues. The trim removed 2 bases at V and 7 bases at J, leaving 7 bases unmatched. CDR1 and CDR2 from the germline V gene are ENHRY and SYGVKD. The CDR3 region has the DNA TGTGCCATCAGTGAGGGGACAGGCCCCAGGCAGCCCCAGCATTTT. It specifies CAISEGTGPRQPQHF.

The chain employs TRBV6-2 or TRBV6-3 and TRBJ2-5; 9 bases align to TRBD2. Germline V gene lookup returns CDR1 MNHEY and CDR2 SVGEGT. This CDR3 contains 16 residues. J lost 4 bases, V lost 1 base, and 7 bases had no gene match. The CDR3 region has the DNA TGTGCCAGCAGTTACTTAGCGGGGGCCCCAGGAGAGACCCAGTACTTC. Translating it yields CASSYLAGAPGETQYF.

The rearrangement joins TRBV5-1 to TRBJ2-7, with TRBD2 matching 11 bases. Trimming cost V 4 bases and J 1 base; bases outside gene matches: 13. This CDR3 region has 18 residues. Germline V gene data show CDR1 as SGHRS and CDR2 as YFSETQ. The CDR3 spells CASSDGPQGTSGSYEQYF. The CDR3 DNA is TGCGCCAGCAGCGACGGGCCCCAGGGGACTAGCGGTTCCTACGAGCAGTACTTC.

This chain connects TRBV19 to TRBJ1-2; 9 bases agree with TRBD1. The V segment lost 5 bases and the J segment 4 bases; nucleotides outside the gene matches: 11. Germline values: CDR1 LNHDA, CDR2 SQIVND (reference sequence). The CDR3 is made up of 16 amino acids. CDR3 loop: CASSPWTGVVFYGYTF. The DNA of the CDR3 is TGTGCCAGTAGTCCGTGGACAGGGGTTGTATTCTATGGCTACACCTTC.